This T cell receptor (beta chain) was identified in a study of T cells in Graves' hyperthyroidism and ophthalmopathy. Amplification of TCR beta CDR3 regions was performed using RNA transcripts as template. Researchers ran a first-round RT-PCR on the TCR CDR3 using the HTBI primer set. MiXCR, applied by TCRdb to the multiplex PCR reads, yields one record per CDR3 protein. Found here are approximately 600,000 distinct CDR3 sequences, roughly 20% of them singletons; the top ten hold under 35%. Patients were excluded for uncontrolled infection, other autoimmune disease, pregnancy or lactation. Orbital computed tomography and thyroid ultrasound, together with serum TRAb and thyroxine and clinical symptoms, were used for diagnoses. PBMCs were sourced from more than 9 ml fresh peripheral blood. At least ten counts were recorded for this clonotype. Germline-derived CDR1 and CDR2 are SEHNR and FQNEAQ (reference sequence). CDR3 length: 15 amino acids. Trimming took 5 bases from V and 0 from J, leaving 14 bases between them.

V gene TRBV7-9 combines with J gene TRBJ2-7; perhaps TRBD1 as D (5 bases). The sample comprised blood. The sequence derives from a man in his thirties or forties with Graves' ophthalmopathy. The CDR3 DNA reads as TGTGCCAGCAGCCCCAACAGGCTGAGCTCCTACGAGCAGTACTTC. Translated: CASSPNRLSSYEQYF.